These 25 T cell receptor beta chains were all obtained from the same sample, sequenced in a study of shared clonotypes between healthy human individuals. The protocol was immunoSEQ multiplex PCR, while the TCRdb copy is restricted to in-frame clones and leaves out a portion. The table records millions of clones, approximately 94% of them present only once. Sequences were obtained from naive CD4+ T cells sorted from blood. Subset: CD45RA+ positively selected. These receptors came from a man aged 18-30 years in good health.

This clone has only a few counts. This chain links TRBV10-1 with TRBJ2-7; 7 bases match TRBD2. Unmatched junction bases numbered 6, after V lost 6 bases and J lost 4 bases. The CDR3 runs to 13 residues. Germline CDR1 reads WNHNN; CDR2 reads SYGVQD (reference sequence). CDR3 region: CASRGAAGYEQYF. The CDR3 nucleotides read TGCGCCAGCAGAGGGGCAGCGGGATACGAGCAGTACTTC.

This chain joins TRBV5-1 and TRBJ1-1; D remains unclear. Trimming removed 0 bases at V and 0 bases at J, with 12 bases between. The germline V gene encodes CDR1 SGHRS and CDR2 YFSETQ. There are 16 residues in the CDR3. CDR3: CASSLEVGAMNTEAFF. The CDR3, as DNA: TGCGCCAGCAGCTTGGAGGTCGGAGCTATGAACACTGAAGCTTTCTTT.

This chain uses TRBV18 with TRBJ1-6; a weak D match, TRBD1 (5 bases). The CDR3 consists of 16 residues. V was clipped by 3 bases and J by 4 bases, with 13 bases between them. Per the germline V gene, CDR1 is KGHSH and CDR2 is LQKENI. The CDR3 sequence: CASSPTTERYNSPLHF. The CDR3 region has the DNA TGTGCCAGCTCACCGACGACAGAGCGATATAATTCACCCCTCCACTTT.

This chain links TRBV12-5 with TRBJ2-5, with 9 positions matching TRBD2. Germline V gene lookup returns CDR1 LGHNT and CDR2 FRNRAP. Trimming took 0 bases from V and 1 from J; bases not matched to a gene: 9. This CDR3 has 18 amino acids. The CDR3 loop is CASGLVLVREGSQETQYF. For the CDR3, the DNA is TGTGCTAGTGGTTTGGTACTAGTGCGGGAGGGGTCCCAAGAGACCCAGTACTTC.

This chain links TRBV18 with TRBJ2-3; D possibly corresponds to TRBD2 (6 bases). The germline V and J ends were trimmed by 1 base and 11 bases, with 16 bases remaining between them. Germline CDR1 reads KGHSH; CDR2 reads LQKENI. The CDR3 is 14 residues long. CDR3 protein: CASSPRDLAEKQYF. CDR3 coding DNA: TGTGCCAGCTCACCACGGGACTTGGCAGAGAAGCAGTATTTT.

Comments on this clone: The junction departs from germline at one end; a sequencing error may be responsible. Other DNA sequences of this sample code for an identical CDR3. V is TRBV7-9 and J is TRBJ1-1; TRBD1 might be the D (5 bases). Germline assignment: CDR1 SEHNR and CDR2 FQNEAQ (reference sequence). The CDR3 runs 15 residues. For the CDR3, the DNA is TGCGCCAGCAGCTTTTTGCGGGGCGCGAACACTGAAGCTTTCTTT. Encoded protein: CASSFLRGANTEAFF.

In DNA, the CDR3 is TGTGCCAGCAGCTTGGGACAGGGGCTTAACTATGGCTACACCTTC. This gives the protein CASSLGQGLNYGYTF. The chain recombines TRBV5-4 with TRBJ1-2, with 8 bases fitting TRBD1. After removal of 0 bases from V and 1 base from J, the junction contained 2 bases not matched to a gene. The germline V gene has CDR1 SGHNT and CDR2 YYREEE (reference sequence). This CDR3 region has 15 residues.

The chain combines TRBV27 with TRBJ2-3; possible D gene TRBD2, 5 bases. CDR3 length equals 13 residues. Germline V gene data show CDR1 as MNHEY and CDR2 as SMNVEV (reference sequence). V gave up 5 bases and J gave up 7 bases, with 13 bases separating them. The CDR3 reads CASSATTPNTQYF. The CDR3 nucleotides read TGTGCCAGCAGTGCGACTACGCCGAATACGCAGTATTTT.

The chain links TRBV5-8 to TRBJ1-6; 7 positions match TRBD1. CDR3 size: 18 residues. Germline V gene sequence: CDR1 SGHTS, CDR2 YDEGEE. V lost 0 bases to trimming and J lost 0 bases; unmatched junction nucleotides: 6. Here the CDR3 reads CASSLVATGSSYNSPLHF. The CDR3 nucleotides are TGTGCCAGCAGCTTGGTGGCGACAGGGAGCTCCTATAATTCACCCCTCCACTTT.

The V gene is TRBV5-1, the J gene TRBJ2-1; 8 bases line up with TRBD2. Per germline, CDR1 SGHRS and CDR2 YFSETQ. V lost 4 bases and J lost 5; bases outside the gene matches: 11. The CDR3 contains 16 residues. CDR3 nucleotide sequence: TGCGCCAGCAGCGCTCTATCTAGCGGGCTTAACAATGAGCAGTTCTTC. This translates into CASSALSSGLNNEQFF.

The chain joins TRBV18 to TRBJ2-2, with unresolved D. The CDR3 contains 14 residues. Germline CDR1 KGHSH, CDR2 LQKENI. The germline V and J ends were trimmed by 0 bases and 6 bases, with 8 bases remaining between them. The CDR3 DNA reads TGTGCCAGCTCACCACCGACGGTAGCCGGGGAGCTGTTTTTT. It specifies CASSPPTVAGELFF.

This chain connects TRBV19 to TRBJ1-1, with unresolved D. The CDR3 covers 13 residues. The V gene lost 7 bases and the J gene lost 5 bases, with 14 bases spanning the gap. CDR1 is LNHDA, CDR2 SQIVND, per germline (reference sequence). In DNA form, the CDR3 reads TGTGCCAGTATAAACGATTTAGGGACTGAAGCTTTCTTT. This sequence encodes CASINDLGTEAFF.

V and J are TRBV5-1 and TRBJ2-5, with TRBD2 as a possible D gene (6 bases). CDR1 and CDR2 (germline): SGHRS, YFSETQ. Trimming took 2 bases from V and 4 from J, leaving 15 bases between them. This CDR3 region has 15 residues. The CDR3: CASSLLSRGRETQYF. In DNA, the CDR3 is TGCGCCAGCAGCTTATTATCACGGGGGAGAGAGACCCAGTACTTC.

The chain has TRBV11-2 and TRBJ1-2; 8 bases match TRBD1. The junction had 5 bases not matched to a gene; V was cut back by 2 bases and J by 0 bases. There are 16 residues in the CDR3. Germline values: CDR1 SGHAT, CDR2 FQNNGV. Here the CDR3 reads CASSLTRGPSNYGYTF. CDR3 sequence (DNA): TGTGCCAGCAGCTTAACCAGGGGGCCCTCTAACTATGGCTACACCTTC.

The DNA for the CDR3 is TGTGCCAGCAGCGCGTCGCAGGTGGAGACCCAGTACTTC. Translated, it gives CASSASQVETQYF. The chain couples TRBV14 to TRBJ2-5; no clear D gene. Germline assignment: CDR1 SGHDN and CDR2 FVKESK. Trimming took 5 bases from V and 5 from J, leaving 12 bases between them. This CDR3 contains 13 residues.

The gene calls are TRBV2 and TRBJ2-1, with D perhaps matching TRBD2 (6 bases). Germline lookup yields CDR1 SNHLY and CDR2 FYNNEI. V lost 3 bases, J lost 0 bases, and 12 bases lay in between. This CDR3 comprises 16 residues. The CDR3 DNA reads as TGTGCCAGCAGTGAGCGGGGCGCCGTCTCCTACAATGAGCAGTTCTTC. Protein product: CASSERGAVSYNEQFF.

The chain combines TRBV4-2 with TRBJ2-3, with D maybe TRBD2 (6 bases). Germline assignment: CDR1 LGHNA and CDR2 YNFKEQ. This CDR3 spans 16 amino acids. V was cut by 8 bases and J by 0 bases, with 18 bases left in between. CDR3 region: CASGTGADPSTDTQYF. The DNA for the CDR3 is TGTGCCAGCGGAACGGGAGCAGACCCTAGCACAGATACGCAGTATTTT.

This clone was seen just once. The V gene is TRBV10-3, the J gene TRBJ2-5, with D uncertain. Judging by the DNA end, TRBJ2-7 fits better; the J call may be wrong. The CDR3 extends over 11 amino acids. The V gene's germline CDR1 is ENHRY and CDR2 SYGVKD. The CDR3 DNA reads TGTGCCATCAGGGGTCAAGGCGAGCAGTACTTC. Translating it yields CAIRGQGEQYF.

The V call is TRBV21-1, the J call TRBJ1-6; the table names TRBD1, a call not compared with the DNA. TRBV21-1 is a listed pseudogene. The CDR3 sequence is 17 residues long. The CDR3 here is CASSKEFWQGAGSPLHF. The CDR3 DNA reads TGTGCCAGCAGCAAAGAATTTTGGCAGGGGGCAGGGTCACCCCTCCACTTT.

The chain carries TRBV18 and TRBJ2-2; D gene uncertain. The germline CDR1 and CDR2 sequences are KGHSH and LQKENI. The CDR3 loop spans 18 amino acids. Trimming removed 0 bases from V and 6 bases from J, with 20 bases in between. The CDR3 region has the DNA TGTGCCAGCTCACCACCGCGTGCGGCCAGTGTTGACCCCGGGGAGCTGTTTTTT. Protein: CASSPPRAASVDPGELFF.

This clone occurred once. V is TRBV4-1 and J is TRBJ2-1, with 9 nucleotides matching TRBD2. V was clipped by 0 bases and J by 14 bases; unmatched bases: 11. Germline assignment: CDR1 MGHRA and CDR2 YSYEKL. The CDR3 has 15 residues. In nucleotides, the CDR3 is TGCGCCAGCAGCCAAGATCCAGTTAGCGGGGGTTTTAAGTTCTTC. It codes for CASSQDPVSGGFKFF.

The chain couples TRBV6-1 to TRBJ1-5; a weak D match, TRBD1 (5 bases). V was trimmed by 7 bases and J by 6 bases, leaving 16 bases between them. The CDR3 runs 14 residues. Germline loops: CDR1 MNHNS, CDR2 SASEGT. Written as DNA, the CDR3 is TGTGCCAGCAAGGGTCCAGGGATGGGTCAGCCCCAGCATTTT. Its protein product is CASKGPGMGQPQHF.

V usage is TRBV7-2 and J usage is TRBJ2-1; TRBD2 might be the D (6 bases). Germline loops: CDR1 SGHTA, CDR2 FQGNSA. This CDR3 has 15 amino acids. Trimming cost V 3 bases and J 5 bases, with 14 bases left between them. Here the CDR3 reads CASSLVGRNHNEQFF. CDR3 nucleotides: TGTGCCAGCAGCTTGGTCGGGAGAAACCACAATGAGCAGTTCTTC. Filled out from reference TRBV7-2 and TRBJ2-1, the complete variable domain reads GAGVSQSPSNKVTEKGKDVELRCDPISGHTALYWYRQSLGQGLEFLIYFQGNSAPDKSGLPSDRFSAERTGGSVSTLTIQRTQQEDSAVYLCASSLVGRNHNEQFFGPGTRLTVL.

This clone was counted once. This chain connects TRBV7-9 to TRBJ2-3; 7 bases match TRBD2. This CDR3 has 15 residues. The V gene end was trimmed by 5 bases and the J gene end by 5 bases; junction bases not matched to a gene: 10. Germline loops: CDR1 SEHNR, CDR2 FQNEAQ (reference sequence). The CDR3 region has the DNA TGTGCCAGCAGCGCGCTAGCGGCCAATAGAGATACGCAGTATTTT. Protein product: CASSALAANRDTQYF.

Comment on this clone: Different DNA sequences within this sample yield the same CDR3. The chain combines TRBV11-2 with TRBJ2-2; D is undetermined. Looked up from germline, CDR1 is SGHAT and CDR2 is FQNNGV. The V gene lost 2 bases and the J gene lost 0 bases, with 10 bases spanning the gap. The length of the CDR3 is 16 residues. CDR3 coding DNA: TGTGCCAGCAGCTTAACGGGTGGAACGAACACCGGGGAGCTGTTTTTT. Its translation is CASSLTGGTNTGELFF.